A selection of T cell receptor beta chains follows, all from one sample in a study of beta chain features in type 1 diabetes. TCRdb's table, derived via immunoSEQ multiplex PCR, lists solely in-frame clones and lacks some. Here the sample spans hundreds of thousands of clones, roughly 16% being singletons. Sequencing input: naive CD4+ T cells from blood. These receptors were obtained from a woman in her late teens or twenties in good health. CDR3s include the opening cysteine and the closing phenylalanine or tryptophan. Each record gives: clone size, J gene, D gene, V gene, CDR3 protein, CDR3 DNA. A D gene is named only where the DNA matches it firmly. Part of the rows lack a size; the others show once, few, many or a class for expanded clones.

size: few; J: TRBJ2-7; D: -; V: TRBV7-8; CDR3: CASSLDRQVSYEQYF; DNA: TGTGCCAGCAGCTTAGATAGGCAGGTCTCCTACGAGCAGTACTTC
size: few; J: TRBJ1-2; D: -; V: TRBV7-9; CDR3: CASSLARAGGDYGYTF; DNA: TGTGCCAGCAGCTTAGCGCGGGCAGGAGGTGACTATGGCTACACCTTC
size: -; J: TRBJ2-2; D: TRBD2; V: TRBV27; CDR3: CASSPPLAANTGELFF; DNA: TGTGCCAGCAGTCCCCCACTAGCGGCGAACACCGGGGAGCTGTTTTTT
size: -; J: TRBJ1-1; D: -; V: TRBV5-1; CDR3: CASSLQMRQDTEAFF; DNA: TGCGCCAGCAGCTTGCAAATGCGTCAGGACACTGAAGCTTTCTTT
size: few; J: TRBJ2-7; D: -; V: TRBV19; CDR3: CASSIFGRGSVGEQYF; DNA: TGTGCCAGTAGTATATTCGGCAGGGGATCGGTTGGCGAGCAGTACTTC
size: -; J: TRBJ2-3; D: -; V: TRBV7-3; CDR3: CASSLDPPPLDTQYF; DNA: TGTGCCAGCAGCTTAGATCCGCCCCCATTGGATACGCAGTATTTT
size: few; J: TRBJ2-1; D: -; V: TRBV19; CDR3: CASSRGSYNEQFF; DNA: TGTGCCAGTAGTAGGGGGTCGTACAATGAGCAGTTCTTC
size: -; J: TRBJ1-5; D: -; V: TRBV27; CDR3: CASSFSGGYGQPQHF; DNA: TGTGCCAGCAGTTTCAGTGGGGGCTATGGACAGCCCCAGCATTTT
size: few; J: TRBJ2-1; D: TRBD2; V: TRBV18; CDR3: CASSPPFKLAGVSTHNEQFF; DNA: TGTGCCAGCTCACCACCTTTTAAGTTAGCGGGAGTTTCTACCCACAATGAGCAGTTCTTC
size: -; J: TRBJ2-7; D: -; V: TRBV28; CDR3: CASSLDISYEQYF; DNA: TGTGCCAGCAGTTTAGACATATCCTACGAGCAGTACTTC
size: -; J: TRBJ2-7; D: TRBD2; V: TRBV7-2; CDR3: CASSLEVGGRGFYEQYF; DNA: TGTGCCAGCAGCTTAGAAGTTGGCGGGAGGGGGTTCTACGAGCAGTACTTC
size: -; J: TRBJ1-1; D: -; V: TRBV5-4; CDR3: CASSPPFSNTEAFF; DNA: TGTGCCAGCAGCCCACCATTCTCGAACACTGAAGCTTTCTTT
size: -; J: TRBJ2-5; D: -; V: TRBV5-1; CDR3: CASSLGPGAGQETQYF; DNA: TGCGCCAGCAGCTTGGGTCCTGGGGCCGGGCAAGAGACCCAGTACTTC
size: few; J: TRBJ2-6; D: -; V: TRBV5-6; CDR3: CASSPVGANVLTF; DNA: TGTGCCAGCAGCCCGGTCGGGGCCAACGTCCTGACTTTC
size: -; J: TRBJ1-5; D: TRBD1; V: TRBV6-6; CDR3: CASRGQGVHQPQHF; DNA: TGTGCCAGCAGAGGACAGGGGGTACATCAGCCCCAGCATTTT
size: -; J: TRBJ2-3; D: TRBD2; V: TRBV5-4; CDR3: CASSSGLAGGDTQYF; DNA: TGTGCCAGCAGCTCAGGACTAGCGGGAGGAGATACGCAGTATTTT
size: few; J: TRBJ1-2; D: TRBD1; V: TRBV28; CDR3: CASSLSTSDRGRSDGYTF; DNA: TGTGCCAGCAGTTTATCGACCTCGGACAGGGGGCGGTCCGATGGCTACACCTTC
size: -; J: TRBJ2-5; D: TRBD2; V: TRBV18; CDR3: CASGRGPQETQYF; DNA: TGTGCCAGCGGGAGGGGCCCCCAAGAGACCCAGTACTTC
size: -; J: TRBJ2-5; D: -; V: TRBV11-2; CDR3: CASSWGGGQETQYF; DNA: TGTGCCAGCAGCTGGGGCGGAGGGCAAGAGACCCAGTACTTC
size: -; J: TRBJ2-7; D: TRBD2; V: TRBV18; CDR3: CASSPGTSGSNEQYF; DNA: TGTGCCAGCTCACCGGGAACTAGCGGGAGCAACGAGCAGTACTTC
size: -; J: TRBJ2-3; D: TRBD1; V: TRBV28; CDR3: CASSSSGTGRDTQYF; DNA: TGTGCCAGCAGTTCCTCCGGGACAGGGCGGGATACGCAGTATTTT
size: few; J: TRBJ2-6; D: TRBD2; V: TRBV27; CDR3: CASSARTRFGANVLTF; DNA: TGTGCCAGCAGTGCTAGGACTAGGTTTGGGGCCAACGTCCTGACTTTC
size: -; J: TRBJ1-2; D: -; V: TRBV7-9; CDR3: CASSFGANYGYTF; DNA: TGTGCCAGCAGCTTCGGCGCTAACTATGGCTACACCTTC
size: few; J: TRBJ2-3; D: -; V: TRBV18; CDR3: CASSPRASLDTQYF; DNA: TGTGCCAGCTCACCGCGAGCGTCATTAGATACGCAGTATTTT
size: -; J: TRBJ2-7; D: TRBD2; V: TRBV5-4; CDR3: CASSFFTSGSYEQYF; DNA: TGTGCCAGCAGCTTCTTCACTAGCGGGAGCTACGAGCAGTACTTC
size: many; J: TRBJ1-2; D: -; V: TRBV10-3; CDR3: CAIRNRDGGYTF; DNA: TGTGCCATCAGGAACAGGGATGGTGGCTACACCTTC
size: -; J: TRBJ2-2; D: TRBD1; V: TRBV28; CDR3: CASSSQGRPWELFF; DNA: TGTGCCAGCAGCTCACAGGGGCGTCCTTGGGAGCTGTTTTTT
size: -; J: TRBJ2-7; D: TRBD1; V: TRBV19; CDR3: CASKVTTGAGYEQYF; DNA: TGTGCCAGTAAGGTCACGACAGGGGCGGGCTACGAGCAGTACTTC
size: few; J: TRBJ2-1; D: -; V: TRBV18; CDR3: CASSPATYNEQFF; DNA: TGTGCCAGCTCACCAGCGACCTACAATGAGCAGTTCTTC
size: few; J: TRBJ2-7; D: TRBD2; V: TRBV7-2; CDR3: CASSVAGGASYEQYF; DNA: TGTGCCAGCAGCGTAGCGGGAGGGGCCTCCTACGAGCAGTACTTC
size: few; J: TRBJ2-3; D: TRBD2; V: TRBV7-6; CDR3: CASSALAGRIPDTQYF; DNA: TGTGCCAGCAGCGCTCTAGCGGGAAGGATCCCAGATACGCAGTATTTT
size: -; J: TRBJ2-3; D: -; V: TRBV7-9; CDR3: CASSAARVTDTQYF; DNA: TGTGCCAGCAGCGCAGCGAGGGTCACAGATACGCAGTATTTT
size: few; J: TRBJ2-3; D: -; V: TRBV6-5; CDR3: CASSTRTPVTDTQYF; DNA: TGTGCCAGCAGTACCAGGACTCCGGTCACAGATACGCAGTATTTT
size: -; J: TRBJ2-3; D: TRBD1; V: TRBV7-2; CDR3: CASSLQGARGTDTQYF; DNA: TGTGCCAGCAGCCTACAGGGGGCGCGAGGCACAGATACGCAGTATTTT
size: few; J: TRBJ2-1; D: -; V: TRBV7-2; CDR3: CASSHKMSGYNEQFF; DNA: TGTGCCAGCAGCCATAAAATGTCAGGGTACAATGAGCAGTTCTTC
size: -; J: TRBJ2-5; D: -; V: TRBV2; CDR3: CASNIGRETQYF; DNA: TGTGCCAGTAACATCGGCAGAGAGACCCAGTACTTC
size: -; J: TRBJ2-1; D: -; V: TRBV11-3; CDR3: CASSLGRLGGPHSEQFF; DNA: TGTGCCAGCAGCTTGGGTAGACTAGGAGGTCCCCATAGCGAGCAGTTCTTC
size: -; J: TRBJ2-7; D: -; V: TRBV18; CDR3: CASSSGLATYEQYF; DNA: TGTGCCAGCTCCTCGGGGCTCGCTACCTACGAGCAGTACTTC
size: -; J: TRBJ2-2; D: TRBD2; V: TRBV5-4; CDR3: CASSLGLAGGNTGELFF; DNA: TGTGCCAGCAGCTTGGGGCTAGCGGGAGGTAACACCGGGGAGCTGTTTTTT
size: -; J: TRBJ2-7; D: TRBD2; V: TRBV4-2; CDR3: CASSRGATGKASGSKYEQYF; DNA: TGTGCCAGCAGCCGAGGGGCAACAGGGAAGGCTAGCGGGAGTAAGTACGAGCAGTACTTC
size: -; J: TRBJ1-3; D: -; V: TRBV6-6; CDR3: CASSLYGGAGNTIYF; DNA: TGTGCCAGCAGTCTGTACGGGGGTGCTGGAAACACCATATATTTT
size: few; J: TRBJ2-4; D: -; V: TRBV19; CDR3: CASSTAQKNIQYF; DNA: TGTGCCAGTAGTACCGCTCAAAAAAACATTCAGTACTTC
size: -; J: TRBJ2-1; D: -; V: TRBV15; CDR3: CATSRESNSYNEQFF; DNA: TGTGCCACCAGCAGAGAGTCGAACTCCTACAATGAGCAGTTCTTC
size: few; J: TRBJ2-5; D: TRBD1; V: TRBV4-2; CDR3: CASSQGYDRGQSGGQETQYF; DNA: TGTGCCAGCAGCCAGGGATACGACAGGGGGCAGAGTGGGGGGCAAGAGACCCAGTACTTC
size: few; J: TRBJ2-3; D: TRBD2; V: TRBV5-4; CDR3: CASSLLTSGLTDTQYF; DNA: TGTGCCAGCAGCTTGTTGACTAGCGGTCTCACAGATACGCAGTATTTT
size: -; J: TRBJ1-4; D: -; V: TRBV7-9; CDR3: CASSLFLLNEKLFF; DNA: TGTGCCAGCAGCTTATTTCTCCTTAATGAAAAACTGTTTTTT
size: few; J: TRBJ2-1; D: -; V: TRBV18; CDR3: CASSHGTDPRRKKQFF; DNA: TGTGCCAGCTCACACGGGACGGATCCACGACGGAAAAAGCAGTTCTTC
size: -; J: TRBJ1-1; D: TRBD1; V: TRBV5-4; CDR3: CASSLGQGLNTEAFF; DNA: TGTGCCAGCAGCTTGGGACAGGGGTTGAACACTGAAGCTTTCTTT
size: -; J: TRBJ2-2; D: -; V: TRBV18; CDR3: CASSPQGQNTGELFF; DNA: TGTGCCAGCTCACCACAAGGACAGAACACCGGGGAGCTGTTTTTT
size: few; J: TRBJ2-3; D: TRBD1; V: TRBV10-3; CDR3: CAIRLPETGGSTDTQYF; DNA: TGTGCCATCAGGCTCCCGGAGACAGGGGGTTCCACAGATACGCAGTATTTT
size: few; J: TRBJ2-1; D: TRBD1; V: TRBV9; CDR3: CASSVGTGTYNEQFF; DNA: TGTGCCAGCAGCGTAGGGACAGGGACCTACAATGAGCAGTTCTTC